The 31 T cell receptor beta chains given below trace back to one sample, sequenced in a study of response to subunit inactivated influenza vaccine. In TCRdb, the RT-PCR reads were re-called with MiXCR into one record per CDR3 protein. The repertoire has hundreds of thousands of distinct CDR3 sequences, about 18% of them found once; the top ten carry 11%. This specimen was PBMCs from blood, taken more than 4 days after vaccination. The receptor set was obtained from a man aged 50 to 60 who received an inactivated influenza vaccine.

This clonotype was recorded a few times. In nucleotides, the CDR3 is TGTGCCAGCAGTGAGGTTGGCGGGATGATGAACACTGAAGCTTTCTTT. Protein sequence: CASSEVGGMMNTEAFF. V and J are TRBV27 and TRBJ1-1, with unresolved D. CDR3 length equals 16 residues. Germline V gives CDR1 MNHEY, CDR2 SMNVEV (reference sequence). V was clipped by 5 bases and J by 0 bases, with 16 bases between them.

This clonotype was found a few times. The rearrangement joins TRBV7-2 to TRBJ1-1; 9 bases map to TRBD1. V lost 5 bases to trimming and J lost 4 bases; unmatched junction nucleotides: 14. CDR3 length: 17 residues. Looked up from germline, CDR1 is SGHTA and CDR2 is FQGNSA. This CDR3 is CASSRGGTGIGSTEAFF. The CDR3 DNA follows: TGTGCCAGCAGCCGGGGGGGGACAGGGATAGGTAGCACTGAAGCTTTCTTT.

The table lists this clonotype with a few counts. The chain is built from TRBV10-3 and TRBJ2-7; TRBD1 matches at 9 bases. The junction had 7 bases not matched to a gene; V was cut back by 7 bases and J by 3 bases. This CDR3 is built from 14 residues. Germline CDR1 and CDR2: ENHRY and SYGVKD. The CDR3 spells CAINPGTGYYEQYF. For the CDR3, the DNA is TGTGCCATCAATCCCGGGACAGGGTACTACGAGCAGTACTTC.

The CDR3 region has the DNA TGCAGTGCTAGCCAACTAGGAGGAATCTACGAGCAGTACTTC. Encoded protein: CSASQLGGIYEQYF. The chain couples TRBV20-1 to TRBJ2-7; perhaps TRBD2 as D (5 bases). This CDR3 is built from 14 residues. Trimming removed 3 bases at V and 3 bases at J, with 15 bases between. CDR1 is DFQATT, CDR2 SNEGSKA, per germline (reference sequence).

This clonotype was counted a few times. The chain recombines TRBV18 with TRBJ2-1; the D gene is possibly TRBD2 (6 bases). V was pared by 0 bases and J by 7 bases, with 10 bases between. The CDR3 sequence is 14 residues long. Germline V gene sequence: CDR1 KGHSH, CDR2 LQKENI. The DNA of the CDR3 is TGTGCCAGCTCACCACCGGAGGGTTTAAATGAGCAGTTCTTC. Translated, it gives CASSPPEGLNEQFF. The full variable domain, with the rest looked up from reference TRBV18 and TRBJ2-1, is NAGVMQNPRHLVRRRGQEARLRCSPMKGHSHVYWYRQLPEEGLKFMVYLQKENIIDESGMPKERFSAEFPKEGPSILRIQQVVRGDSAAYFCASSPPEGLNEQFFGPGTRLTVL.

The rearrangement uses TRBV20-1 and TRBJ2-7; D unresolved. Trimming shortened V by 3 bases and J by 1 base, and 22 bases separated the two germline ends. Germline V lookup: CDR1 DFQATT, CDR2 SNEGSKA (reference sequence). This CDR3 region has 17 residues. CDR3 sequence: CSASGEALRPRSYEQYF. The CDR3 DNA follows: TGCAGTGCTAGCGGAGAGGCCCTACGACCGCGGTCCTACGAGCAGTACTTC.

The chain joins TRBV7-9 to TRBJ2-1; the match to TRBD1 covers 8 bases. Trimming took 6 bases from V and 0 from J; bases not matched to a gene: 4. CDR3 size: 15 residues. Per germline, CDR1 SEHNR and CDR2 FQNEAQ (reference sequence). CDR3 sequence (DNA): TGTGCCAGCAGTGGGACAGGCCGCTCCTACAATGAGCAGTTCTTC. Residues: CASSGTGRSYNEQFF.

The chain combines TRBV6-1 with TRBJ2-7, with 9 bases lining up with TRBD2. The J segment lost 6 bases and the V segment lost 8 bases, leaving 14 bases of the junction unmatched. Germline CDR1 and CDR2: MNHNS and SASEGT. This CDR3 is 15 amino acids long. The CDR3 DNA sequence: TGTGCCAGCCGAGCTAGCGGGACGAATATACGCGAGCAGTACTTC. As protein: CASRASGTNIREQYF.

Only a few counts were recorded for this clonotype. V usage is TRBV5-1 and J usage is TRBJ2-7; tentative D call: TRBD1 (6 bases). The ends were cut back, 0 bases at V and 3 bases at J, with 19 bases in the middle. This CDR3 is 17 amino acids long. The germline V gene encodes CDR1 SGHRS and CDR2 YFSETQ. In DNA, the CDR3 is TGCGCCAGCAGCTTGGGGGCCTCCGCAGACAGGTACTACGAGCAGTACTTC. Translation gives CASSLGASADRYYEQYF.

This chain links TRBV6-1 with TRBJ1-2; D perhaps matches TRBD1 (6 bases). The germline gives CDR1 MNHNS, CDR2 SASEGT. This CDR3 spans 15 amino acids. With 7 bases removed from V and 4 bases from J, the gap between germline ends came to 19 bases. The CDR3 DNA reads TGTGCCAGCACTCCCGTACAACAGGGTCCCTATGGCTACACCTTC. This gives the protein CASTPVQQGPYGYTF.

The table lists this clonotype with many counts. The V and J genes are TRBV5-1 and TRBJ2-1, with 9 positions matching TRBD1. Germline assignment: CDR1 SGHRS and CDR2 YFSETQ. V lost 5 bases, J lost 7 bases, and 10 bases stayed unmatched. The CDR3 length is 15 residues. The CDR3 is CASSQPGQGWNEQFF. Here the CDR3 DNA reads TGCGCCAGCAGTCAACCGGGACAGGGATGGAATGAGCAGTTCTTC.

This clonotype has only a few counts. The chain combines TRBV4-2 with TRBJ1-1; possibly TRBD1 for D (5 bases). Deletions cut 1 base from V and 2 bases from J, with 11 bases between. The V gene's germline CDR1 is LGHNA and CDR2 YNFKEQ. The CDR3 has 15 amino acids. The CDR3 reads CASSQGGTDNTEAFF. CDR3 in DNA: TGTGCCAGCAGCCAAGGAGGGACGGATAACACTGAAGCTTTCTTT.

This chain uses TRBV11-1 with TRBJ2-2; TRBD1 matches at 9 bases. The CDR3 consists of 20 residues. CDR1 and CDR2 from the germline V gene are SGHAT and FQDESV (reference sequence). Germline trimming cut 5 bases from V and 2 bases from J; bases unmatched to any gene: 18. This CDR3 reads CASSGLRLLTGQGNTGELFF. DNA for the CDR3: TGTGCCAGCAGCGGACTTCGACTTTTAACGGGACAGGGTAACACCGGGGAGCTGTTTTTT.

This chain uses TRBV6-2 or TRBV6-3 with TRBJ2-7; 7 nucleotides agree with TRBD1. The junction had 6 bases not matched to a gene; V was cut back by 8 bases and J by 2 bases. Germline V gene lookup returns CDR1 MNHEY and CDR2 SVGEGT. The CDR3 is 13 amino acids. This chain's CDR3 is CASEDRVTYEQYF. CDR3 bases: TGTGCCAGCGAAGACAGGGTCACCTACGAGCAGTACTTC.

This clonotype was seen only a few times. V usage is TRBV20-1 and J usage is TRBJ1-5; 7 bases match TRBD1. The CDR3 contains 13 residues. From germline, CDR1 is DFQATT and CDR2 SNEGSKA (reference sequence). Trimming removed 7 bases from V and 4 bases from J; junction bases left unmatched: 7. The CDR3 nucleotides are TGCAGTGGCCTACAGGGGCAGAATCAGCCCCAGCATTTT. Protein sequence: CSGLQGQNQPQHF.

The rearrangement uses TRBV12-3 or TRBV12-4 and TRBJ1-2; D not certain. This CDR3 has 13 amino acids. V was cut by 2 bases and J by 8 bases, with 12 bases left in between. The CDR3 here is CASSLFRVDGYTF. The DNA of the CDR3 is TGTGCCAGCAGTTTATTTAGGGTGGACGGCTACACCTTC.

This clonotype has more than one count but fewer than ten. The chain couples TRBV4-2 to TRBJ1-1; D possibly corresponds to TRBD1 (5 bases). The germline V and J ends were trimmed by 0 bases and 4 bases, with 15 bases remaining between them. There are 16 residues in the CDR3. Germline-derived CDR1 and CDR2 are LGHNA and YNFKEQ. The CDR3 here is CASSQEVWGGPTEAFF. CDR3 nucleotide sequence: TGTGCCAGCAGCCAAGAAGTGTGGGGGGGACCCACTGAAGCTTTCTTT.

This clonotype was seen a handful of times. The rearrangement joins TRBV5-5 to TRBJ1-1; 7 bases are shared with TRBD1. CDR3 length: 13 amino acids. The V segment lost 3 bases and the J segment 8 bases; nucleotides outside the gene matches: 7. CDR1 is SGHKS and CDR2 is YYEKEE in the germline V gene (reference sequence). The CDR3 DNA reads as TGTGCCAGCAGCTCAAGACAGGGTGGGGAAGCTTTCTTT. Translating it yields CASSSRQGGEAFF.

The chain recombines TRBV5-1 with TRBJ2-7; D might be TRBD1 (6 bases). The CDR3 has 14 residues. V shed 5 bases and J shed 6 bases, with 18 bases lying between them. From germline, CDR1 is SGHRS and CDR2 YFSETQ. The CDR3 DNA follows: TGCGCCAGCAGAGCCACAGGGAACTATGGCGAGCAGTACTTC. This encodes CASRATGNYGEQYF.

This chain links TRBV4-2 with TRBJ1-1; D not certain. Trimming took 0 bases from V and 3 from J, leaving 5 bases between them. This CDR3 has 13 residues. Looked up from germline, CDR1 is LGHNA and CDR2 is YNFKEQ. CDR3 protein: CASSQDQYTEAFF. The CDR3 DNA sequence: TGTGCCAGCAGCCAAGATCAGTACACTGAAGCTTTCTTT.

This chain connects TRBV9 to TRBJ2-1, with 9 bases matching TRBD2. This CDR3 has 14 residues. V lost 2 bases, J lost 7 bases, and 4 bases stayed unmatched. CDR1 and CDR2 from the germline V gene are SGDLS and YYNGEE. CDR3 loop: CASSVVAGDNEQFF. CDR3 nucleotides: TGTGCCAGCAGCGTTGTAGCGGGAGATAATGAGCAGTTCTTC.

The V call is TRBV5-1, the J call TRBJ2-3; TRBD1 matches at 8 bases. V lost 2 bases, J lost 5 bases, and 4 bases stayed unmatched. The CDR3 is 14 amino acids. In germline, CDR1 is SGHRS, CDR2 YFSETQ. Here the CDR3 DNA reads TGCGCCAGCAGCTTTGGACAGGGAGAAGATACGCAGTATTTT. Translated, it gives CASSFGQGEDTQYF.

The table lists this clonotype with a few counts. The chain employs TRBV12-3 or TRBV12-4 and TRBJ2-5; the D gene is possibly TRBD2 (5 bases). V dropped 6 bases and J dropped 1 base, with 15 bases sitting between them. The CDR3 extends over 15 amino acids. Written as DNA, the CDR3 is TGTGCCAGCAGACCCGGACTCGAGTTCCAAGAGACCCAGTACTTC. It translates to CASRPGLEFQETQYF.

Only a few counts were recorded for this clonotype. V usage is TRBV12-3 or TRBV12-4 and J usage is TRBJ1-2; D ambiguous. The CDR3 runs to 13 residues. V was trimmed by 5 bases and J by 4 bases, leaving 11 bases between them. The CDR3 DNA sequence: TGTGCCAGCAGTCTTCGGTGGACCTATGGCTACACCTTC. It codes for CASSLRWTYGYTF.

This clonotype has only a few counts. The chain has TRBV20-1 and TRBJ2-1; 10 bases agree with TRBD2. This CDR3 has 17 residues. V trimming: 0 bases; J trimming: 3 bases; junction bases outside the gene matches: 8. Germline lookup yields CDR1 DFQATT and CDR2 SNEGSKA (reference sequence). The chain's CDR3 is CSARDRTSGTIYNEQFF. CDR3 in DNA: TGCAGTGCTAGAGATCGTACTAGCGGGACGATCTACAATGAGCAGTTCTTC.

The CDR3 coding sequence is TGTGCCAGCAGCAAAGGACTAGCGGGGGCCCGAGAGCAGTTCTTC. This encodes CASSKGLAGAREQFF. The V and J genes are TRBV7-2 and TRBJ2-1; TRBD2 matches at 13 bases. Germline V CDR1 and CDR2: SGHTA, FQGNSA. The CDR3 is 15 amino acids. V gave up 5 bases and J gave up 10 bases; unmatched junction bases: 8.

This chain links TRBV28 with TRBJ2-7; D not resolved. Germline V gene lookup returns CDR1 MDHEN and CDR2 SYDVKM. Trimming cost V 3 bases and J 10 bases, with 7 bases left between them. This CDR3 has 10 amino acids. The CDR3 DNA is TGTGCCAGCAGTTTTGATCGACAGTACTTC. This codes for CASSFDRQYF.

This clonotype has a handful of counts. The chain links TRBV24-1 to TRBJ2-5, with 7 bases matching TRBD1. The length of the CDR3 is 13 residues. Germline values: CDR1 KGHDR, CDR2 SFDVKD. V lost 5 bases and J lost 3; bases outside the gene matches: 2. The CDR3 here is CATSADREETQYF. The CDR3 nucleotides are TGTGCCACCAGTGCAGACAGGGAAGAGACCCAGTACTTC.

The chain uses TRBV4-2 and TRBJ2-7; D may be TRBD1 or TRBD2 (5 bases each). Germline CDR1 reads LGHNA; CDR2 reads YNFKEQ. The CDR3 length is 12 residues. The V gene lost 10 bases and the J gene lost 5 bases, with 15 bases spanning the gap. CDR3 nucleotide sequence: TGTGCCATCGGCCCCGGGACGGACGAGCAGTACTTC. Translation: CAIGPGTDEQYF.

The chain combines TRBV20-1 with TRBJ2-2; perhaps TRBD2 as D (6 bases). Germline values: CDR1 DFQATT, CDR2 SNEGSKA (reference sequence). V was trimmed by 0 bases and J by 3 bases, leaving 17 bases between them. CDR3 length equals 17 residues. CDR3: CSARDPRGNAYTGELFF. CDR3 DNA: TGCAGTGCTAGAGATCCCCGGGGGAATGCTTACACCGGGGAGCTGTTTTTT.

The sample holds a few counts of this clonotype. The gene calls are TRBV5-1 and TRBJ2-2; D is ambiguous. Germline loops: CDR1 SGHRS, CDR2 YFSETQ. Trimming removed 5 bases from V and 0 bases from J, with 11 bases in between. The CDR3 totals 15 residues. CDR3 coding DNA: TGCGCCAGCAGTCCTGGGATATCGAACACCGGGGAGCTGTTTTTT. It translates to CASSPGISNTGELFF.